Detailed here is one T cell receptor beta chain. Treatment denoted: over 15 received Ad26.COV2.S at low or high dose, single or two shots; five or six received placebo; per-sample allocation not given. Repertoires come from day 63 after the first vaccine or placebo injection. After removal of 5 bases from V and 1 base from J, the junction contained 6 bases not matched to a gene. This CDR3 has 16 residues. CDR1 and CDR2 (germline): MNHEY, SVGEGT. Sequenced by immunoSEQ multiplex PCR; TCRdb stores in-frame clones only, minus some. The sample shows around 380,000 clones, roughly nine tenths of them seen only once. This sample stems from a study of Ad26.COV2.S vaccination and SARS-CoV-2 variants.

The input for sequencing was peripheral blood, taken in a trial of Ad26.COV2.S vaccine versus placebo. The chain joins TRBV6-2 or TRBV6-3 to TRBJ2-2, with 8 positions matching TRBD1. The TCR sequence derives from a person aged 18-65 years who received the Ad26.COV2.S COVID-19 vaccine or a placebo. In DNA, the CDR3 is TGTGCCAGCAGTCAGACAGGGGCCTGGAACACCGGGGAGCTGTTTTTT. It is translated as CASSQTGAWNTGELFF.